This entry concerns a single T cell receptor (beta chain). The data were taken from a study of cytomegalovirus exposure and HLA in healthy donors. Primers: 60 Vbeta forward and 13 Jbeta reverse. Only in-frame clones appear in the TCRdb table, and some are missing; sequencing was by immunoSEQ multiplex PCR. This table holds 200,000 to 250,000 clones, approximately 80% found once. The CDR3 spans 13 residues. V dropped 3 bases and J dropped 7; count of bases not matched to a gene: 7. Germline V CDR1 and CDR2: SQVTM, ANQGSEA. Sequenced input: PBMCs. The genes are TRBV29-1 and TRBJ1-2; 8 positions agree with TRBD1. This TCR derives from a woman aged 40 to 50 in good health and CMV-seronegative. The CDR3 protein is CSVEDREGFGYTF. In DNA form, the CDR3 reads TGCAGCGTTGAGGACAGGGAAGGGTTTGGCTACACCTTC.